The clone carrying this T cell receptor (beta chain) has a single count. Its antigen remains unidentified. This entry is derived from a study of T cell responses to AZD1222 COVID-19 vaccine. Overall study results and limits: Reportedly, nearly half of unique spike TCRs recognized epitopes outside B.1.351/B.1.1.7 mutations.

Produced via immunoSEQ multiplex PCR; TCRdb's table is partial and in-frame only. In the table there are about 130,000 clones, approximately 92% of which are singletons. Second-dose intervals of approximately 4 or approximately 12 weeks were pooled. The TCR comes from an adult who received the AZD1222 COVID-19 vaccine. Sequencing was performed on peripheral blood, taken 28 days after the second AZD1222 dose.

The CDR3 nucleotides are TGCGCCAGCAGTGAGTCGGGGAGCTCCTACAATGAGCAGTTCTTC. Residues: CASSESGSSYNEQFF. The chain has TRBV10-1 and TRBJ2-1, with D possibly matching TRBD2 (5 bases). The CDR3 consists of 15 residues. The germline V and J ends were trimmed by 0 bases and 0 bases, with 6 bases remaining between them. Looked up from germline, CDR1 is WNHNN and CDR2 is SYGVQD (reference sequence).